The entry that follows covers one T cell receptor (beta chain) sequence. The antigen remains undetermined. Blood samples were obtained at baseline, cycle 4 day 1, and cycle 7 day 1. Measured with immunoSEQ multiplex PCR; TCRdb has only the in-frame clones, and not every one. The table records some 64,000 clones, around nine tenths of them present only once. V lost 4 bases, J lost 5 bases, and 8 bases lay in between. From germline, CDR1 is SGHTA and CDR2 FQGNSA. The CDR3 has 12 residues. The data originate from a study of OX40 agonist ivuxolimab in advanced cancers. At the level of the study: Six ivuxolimab dose levels, 0.01 to 10 mg/kg, were given intravenously every 2 weeks. Of mixed ages from about 23 to 90 and averaging about 65 years, the group was approximately 80% male. General study points: CD4+ T cells averaged fewer expanded clones than CD8+ T cells.

This specimen consisted of CD4+ or CD8+ T cells sorted from blood, obtained in a trial of the OX40 agonist ivuxolimab. V and J are TRBV7-2 and TRBJ2-5; D not certain. This TCR was recovered from an adult with an advanced solid tumor such as melanoma, head and neck, liver or kidney cancer. The DNA of the CDR3 is TGTGCCAGCAGCTGGGAAACGGAGACCCAGTACTTC. This sequence encodes CASSWETETQYF.